A selection of T cell receptor beta chains follows, all from one sample in a study of T cells in Graves' hyperthyroidism and ophthalmopathy. TCRdb re-called the multiplex PCR reads through MiXCR, storing one row per CDR3 protein. This sample yields approximately 560,000 distinct CDR3 sequences, of which 15% to 17% are seen a single time; 6.5% to 8% belongs to the top ten. The sequencing input was blood. These receptor sequences come from a woman aged 30 to 39 with Graves' hyperthyroidism. CDR3s include the opening cysteine and the closing phenylalanine or tryptophan. D genes are given only for firm matches. The listing skips clone size in some rows; elsewhere it reads once, few, many or a size class.

abundance,v_gene,d_gene,j_gene,CDR3nt,CDR3aa
NA,TRBV20-1,TRBD2,TRBJ2-3,TGCAGTGCTGAAGGCAGACTAGCGGGAGAGACAGATACGCAGTATTTT,CSAEGRLAGETDTQYF
many,TRBV18,NA,TRBJ2-7,TGTGCCAGCTCACCACTTAGGGCGACGGATAGCTCCTACGAGCAGTACTTC,CASSPLRATDSSYEQYF
many,TRBV7-2,NA,TRBJ2-7,TGTGCCAGCAGCTTAGTCCAGGGGCACTACGAGCAGTACTTC,CASSLVQGHYEQYF
few,TRBV20-1,TRBD2,TRBJ2-3,TGCAGTGCACAATCTAGCGGGAGAACAGATACGCAGTATTTT,CSAQSSGRTDTQYF
many,TRBV20-1,TRBD2,TRBJ2-1,TGCAGTGCTAGATTCCCCCTACTAGCGATGGAGAACAATGAGCAGTTCTTC,CSARFPLLAMENNEQFF
many,TRBV7-9,NA,TRBJ2-1,TGTGCCAGCAGCTTAGCGCTCGGGACTCTTTCCTACAATGAGCAGTTCTTC,CASSLALGTLSYNEQFF
few,TRBV4-2,TRBD1,TRBJ1-3,TGTGCCAGCAGCTCCTTCCAGGGGGCCGCCTCTGGAAACACCATATATTTT,CASSSFQGAASGNTIYF
NA,TRBV7-2,NA,TRBJ1-5,TGTGCCAGCAGCTTAGCGGTCCCGGGACAGCCCCAGCATTTT,CASSLAVPGQPQHF
NA,TRBV20-1,TRBD1,TRBJ1-4,TGCAGTGCTAGTGACAGGGGACGGGGTGAAAAACTGTTTTTT,CSASDRGRGEKLFF
many,TRBV27,TRBD2,TRBJ2-7,TGTGCCGTAGGGACTAGCGGGACCTACGAGCAGTACTTC,CAVGTSGTYEQYF
few,TRBV2,NA,TRBJ2-5,TGTGTCAGCAGTGATCCAGGGCAACCGGAGACCCAGTACTTC,CVSSDPGQPETQYF
many,TRBV24-1,NA,TRBJ2-1,TGTGCCACCCTGGACTCCCTATACAATGAGCAGTTCTTC,CATLDSLYNEQFF
NA,TRBV9,TRBD2,TRBJ2-1,TGTGCCAGCAGCGTAGAGGGCGGGAGAGGGAATGAGCAGTTCTTC,CASSVEGGRGNEQFF
few,TRBV6-2/TRBV6-3,TRBD1,TRBJ2-1,TGTGCCAGCAGGAATACCGGGACAGGGTACAATGAGCAGTTCTTC,CASRNTGTGYNEQFF
many,TRBV27,NA,TRBJ1-1,TGTGCCAGCAGTTTTGCAGGCGCTGAAGCTTTCTTT,CASSFAGAEAFF
many,TRBV30,TRBD2,TRBJ2-1,TGTGCCTGGAAGGAGTTGAACCCGGGACTAGAAACCGGTGAGCAGTTCTTC,CAWKELNPGLETGEQFF
NA,TRBV20-1,NA,TRBJ1-1,TGCAGTGCTGGCAGGGTTCTCAACCCAGCTTTCTTT,CSAGRVLNPAFF
NA,TRBV28,TRBD1,TRBJ1-5,TGTGCCAGCAGGATAGGGACAGGGTATCAGCCCCAGCATTTT,CASRIGTGYQPQHF
NA,TRBV5-6,TRBD2,TRBJ2-1,TGTGCCAGCAGCGGAACGGGACTAGCGGGAAACAATGAGCAGTTCTTC,CASSGTGLAGNNEQFF
many,TRBV12-3/TRBV12-4,TRBD2,TRBJ2-1,TGTGCCAGCAGTTTCCCGGGACTAGCGGGAGGCTACAATGAGCAGTTCTTC,CASSFPGLAGGYNEQFF
many,TRBV9,TRBD2,TRBJ2-7,TGTGCCAGCAGCCCGGGGACTAGCCCCGACGAGCAGTACTTC,CASSPGTSPDEQYF
NA,TRBV7-9,NA,TRBJ2-2,TGTGCCAGCAGCGACTCTCAGGGAAACACCGGGGAGCTGTTTTTT,CASSDSQGNTGELFF
NA,TRBV11-1,TRBD2,TRBJ2-7,TGTGCCAGCAGCTCCGCGACTAGCGCCTACGAGCAGTACTTC,CASSSATSAYEQYF
many,TRBV11-2,NA,TRBJ1-1,TGTGCCAGCAGCTTATCCTCCGCGAACACTGAAGCTTTCTTT,CASSLSSANTEAFF
many,TRBV18,TRBD1,TRBJ2-1,TGTGCCAGCTGCCGGGACAGGGATGATGAGCAGTTCTTC,CASCRDRDDEQFF
few,TRBV29-1,TRBD1,TRBJ2-3,TGCAGCGTTGAAGGAGTAGGCCCAGGGACAGGGGATTACACAGATACGCAGTATTTT,CSVEGVGPGTGDYTDTQYF
NA,TRBV20-1,TRBD2,TRBJ2-1,TGCAGTGCTCCCCGACCCCCGGGACTAGCGGGAGTTGAGCAGTTCTTC,CSAPRPPGLAGVEQFF
many,TRBV29-1,NA,TRBJ2-5,TGCAGCGTTCTCGGGGAGACCCAGTACTTC,CSVLGETQYF
few,TRBV20-1,NA,TRBJ2-3,TGCAGTGCTAGAGTGTCCCTAGTCACAGATACGCAGTATTTT,CSARVSLVTDTQYF
NA,TRBV11-1,TRBD2,TRBJ2-1,TGTGCCAGCAGCTTAGTAGGACTAGCGGGATTTGAGCAGTTCTTC,CASSLVGLAGFEQFF
NA,TRBV6-1,TRBD1,TRBJ1-3,TGTGCCAGCAGAGACAGGGGGTCGCCTGGAAACACCATATATTTT,CASRDRGSPGNTIYF
few,TRBV19,TRBD2,TRBJ2-1,TGTGCCAGTAGTGACTCGGGACTAGCGGGAGTCAATGAGCAGTTCTTC,CASSDSGLAGVNEQFF
many,TRBV20-1,TRBD2,TRBJ2-3,TGCAGTGCTAGGGGGCGGGAGGGTGCAGATACGCAGTATTTT,CSARGREGADTQYF
many,TRBV28,NA,TRBJ1-2,TGTGCCAGCAGTTTGAACGGTGCTTATGGCTACACCTTC,CASSLNGAYGYTF
NA,TRBV6-1,TRBD1,TRBJ2-1,TGTGCCAGCAAAGGGTCAGGGGGCTTGAATGAGCAGTTCTTC,CASKGSGGLNEQFF
many,TRBV11-1,NA,TRBJ2-5,TGTGCCAGCAGCTTAATGGGGTTTGAGACCCAGTACTTC,CASSLMGFETQYF
NA,TRBV20-1,TRBD1,TRBJ1-1,TGCAGTGCTCGAAGTTCTAGGGGGCCCGGCACTGAAGCTTTCTTT,CSARSSRGPGTEAFF
NA,TRBV7-8,NA,TRBJ2-5,TGTGCCAGCAGCTCACGGGACACGGAGGTGGAGACCCAGTACTTC,CASSSRDTEVETQYF
many,TRBV7-2,NA,TRBJ2-5,TGTGCCAGCAGCTCCAGGATGGGGGCCCAGTACTTC,CASSSRMGAQYF